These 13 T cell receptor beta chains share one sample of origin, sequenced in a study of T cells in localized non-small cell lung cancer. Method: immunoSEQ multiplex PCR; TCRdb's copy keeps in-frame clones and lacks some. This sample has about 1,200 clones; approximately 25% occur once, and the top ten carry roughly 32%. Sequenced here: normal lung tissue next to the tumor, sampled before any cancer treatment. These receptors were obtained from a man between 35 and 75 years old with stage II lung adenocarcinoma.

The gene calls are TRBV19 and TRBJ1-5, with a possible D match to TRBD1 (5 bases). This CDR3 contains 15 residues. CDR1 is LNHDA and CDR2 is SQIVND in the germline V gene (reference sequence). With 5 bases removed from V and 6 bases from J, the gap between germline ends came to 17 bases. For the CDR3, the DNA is TGTGCCAGTAGTCTTGCGGGGGAACATCGTCAGCCCCAGCATTTT. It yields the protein CASSLAGEHRQPQHF.

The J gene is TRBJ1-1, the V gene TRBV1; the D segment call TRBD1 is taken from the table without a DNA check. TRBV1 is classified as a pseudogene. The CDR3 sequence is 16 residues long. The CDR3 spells CASSQDHFRLNTEAFF. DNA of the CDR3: TGCGCCAGCAGCCAAGACCACTTCAGGTTGAACACTGAAGCTTTCTTT.

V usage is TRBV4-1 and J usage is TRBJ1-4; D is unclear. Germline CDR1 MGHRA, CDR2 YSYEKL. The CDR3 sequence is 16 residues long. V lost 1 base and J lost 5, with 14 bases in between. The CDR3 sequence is CASSQASQDLNEKLFF. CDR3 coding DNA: TGCGCCAGCAGCCAAGCGAGCCAGGACTTAAATGAAAAACTGTTTTTT.

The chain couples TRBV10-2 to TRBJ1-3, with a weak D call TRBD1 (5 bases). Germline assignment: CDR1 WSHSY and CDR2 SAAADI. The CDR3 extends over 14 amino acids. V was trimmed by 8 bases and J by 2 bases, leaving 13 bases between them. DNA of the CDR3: TGCGCCAGCCCCTGGGGGACGACTGGAAACACCATATATTTT. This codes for CASPWGTTGNTIYF.

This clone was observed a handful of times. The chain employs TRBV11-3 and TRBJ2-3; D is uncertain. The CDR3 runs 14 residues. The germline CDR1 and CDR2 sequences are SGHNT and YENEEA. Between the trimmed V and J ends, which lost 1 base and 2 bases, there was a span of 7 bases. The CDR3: CASSLGSFTDTQYF. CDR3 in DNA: TGTGCCAGCAGCTTAGGGAGCTTCACAGATACGCAGTATTTT.

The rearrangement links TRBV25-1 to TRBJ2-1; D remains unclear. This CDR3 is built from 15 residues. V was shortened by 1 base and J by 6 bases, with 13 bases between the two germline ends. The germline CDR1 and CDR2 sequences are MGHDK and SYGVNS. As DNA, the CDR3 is TGTGCCAGCAGTGAATTTAGGACGGAATCCAATGAGCAGTTCTTC. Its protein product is CASSEFRTESNEQFF.

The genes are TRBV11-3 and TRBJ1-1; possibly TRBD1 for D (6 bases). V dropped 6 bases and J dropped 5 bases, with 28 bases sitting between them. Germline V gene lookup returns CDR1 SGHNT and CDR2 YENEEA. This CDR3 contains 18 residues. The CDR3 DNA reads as TGTGCCAGCAGTCCCGATATTGACAGGTTCGATACGGATACTGAAGCTTTCTTT. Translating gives CASSPDIDRFDTDTEAFF.

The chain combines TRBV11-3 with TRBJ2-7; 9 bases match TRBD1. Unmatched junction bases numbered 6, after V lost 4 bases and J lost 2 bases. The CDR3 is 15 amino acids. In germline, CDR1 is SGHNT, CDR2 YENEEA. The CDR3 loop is CASSSAGTGPYEQYF. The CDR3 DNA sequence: TGTGCCAGCAGCTCCGCCGGGACAGGGCCCTACGAGCAGTACTTC.

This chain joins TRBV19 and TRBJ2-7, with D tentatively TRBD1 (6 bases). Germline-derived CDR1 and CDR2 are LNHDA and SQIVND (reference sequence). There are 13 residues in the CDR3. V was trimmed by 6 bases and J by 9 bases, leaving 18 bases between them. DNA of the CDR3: TGTGCCAGTAGCCAAGAGGGGGAGAGAAGGCAGTACTTC. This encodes CASSQEGERRQYF.

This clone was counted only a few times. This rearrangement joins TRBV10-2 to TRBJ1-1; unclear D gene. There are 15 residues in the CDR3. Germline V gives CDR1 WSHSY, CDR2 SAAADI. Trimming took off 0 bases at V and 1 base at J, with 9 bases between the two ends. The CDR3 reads CASSESTGGNTEAFF. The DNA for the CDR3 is TGCGCCAGCAGTGAGTCGACGGGAGGGAACACTGAAGCTTTCTTT.

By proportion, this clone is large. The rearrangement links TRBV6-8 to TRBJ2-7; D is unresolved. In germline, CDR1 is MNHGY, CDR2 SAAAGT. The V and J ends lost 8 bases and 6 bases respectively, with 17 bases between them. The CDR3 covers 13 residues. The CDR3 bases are TGTGCCAGCGGGTCCGGGCAGCCTCTCGAGCAGTACTTC. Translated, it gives CASGSGQPLEQYF.

DNA for the CDR3: TGTGCCAGCTCACCCGGGACTAGCGGGGGAAGAAATGAGCAGTTCTTC. Residues: CASSPGTSGGRNEQFF. This chain uses TRBV18 with TRBJ2-1; 14 nucleotides line up with TRBD2. This CDR3 spans 16 amino acids. Germline V CDR1 and CDR2: KGHSH, LQKENI. The junction had 5 bases not matched to a gene; V was cut back by 3 bases and J by 7 bases.

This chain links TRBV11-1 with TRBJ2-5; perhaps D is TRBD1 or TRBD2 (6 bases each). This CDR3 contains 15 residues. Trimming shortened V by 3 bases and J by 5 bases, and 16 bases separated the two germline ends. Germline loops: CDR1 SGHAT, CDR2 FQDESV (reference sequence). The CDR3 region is CASSFRSLGGETQYF. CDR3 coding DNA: TGTGCCAGCAGCTTCCGGTCCCTAGGGGGGGAGACCCAGTACTTC. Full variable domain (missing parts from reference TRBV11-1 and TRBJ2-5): EAEVAQSPRYKITEKSQAVAFWCDPISGHATLYWYRQILGQGPELLVQFQDESVVDDSQLPKDRFSAERLKGVDSTLKIQPAELGDSAMYLCASSFRSLGGETQYFGPGTRLLVL.